This passage covers 8 T cell receptor beta chains from one sample sequenced in a study of early T cells in non-severe SARS-CoV-2 infection. MiXCR, run by TCRdb on the 5' RACE reads, gives a single entry per CDR3 protein. The table includes about 20,000 distinct CDR3 sequences, approximately 4.3% detected once. Specimen: whole blood. These receptors originate from an adult who was a healthcare worker with PCR-confirmed SARS-CoV-2 infection or an uninfected control (not recorded which).

This clonotype was counted many times. The J gene is TRBJ2-1, the V gene TRBV6-2 or TRBV6-3, with unresolved D. The length of the CDR3 is 15 residues. CDR1 MNHEY and CDR2 SVGEGT come from the germline V gene. V lost 0 bases and J lost 9, with 15 bases in between. As DNA, the CDR3 is TGTGCCAGCAGTTACTCCCAACCATTAATGGGTGAGCAGTTCTTC. Translating it yields CASSYSQPLMGEQFF.

In this sample, this clonotype turned up many times. The chain carries TRBV24-1 and TRBJ1-6, with TRBD1 identical over 7 bases. The CDR3 is 15 amino acids. The V and J ends lost 9 bases and 13 bases, in that order; junction bases with no gene match: 17. Per the germline V gene, CDR1 is KGHDR and CDR2 is SFDVKD. CDR3 residues: CATCTHGTACLPLHF. CDR3 sequence (DNA): TGTGCCACCTGCACCCACGGGACAGCGTGTTTGCCCCTCCACTTT.

This clonotype is termed medium-sized. This chain uses TRBV5-1 with TRBJ2-5, with 13 bases aligning to TRBD2. The V segment lost 5 bases and the J segment 5 bases; nucleotides outside the gene matches: 12. Germline CDR1 and CDR2: SGHRS and YFSETQ. The CDR3 has 17 residues. CDR3 nucleotides: TGCGCCAGCAGTAAGGGACTAGCGGGATCTGGGCGGGAGACCCAGTACTTC. Translation: CASSKGLAGSGRETQYF.

The chain uses TRBV7-2 and TRBJ2-4; D may match TRBD1 or TRBD2 (5 bases each). V was clipped by 5 bases and J by 1 base, with 18 bases between them. CDR3 length: 17 residues. Per germline, CDR1 SGHTA and CDR2 FQGNSA. The CDR3 protein is CASSEGPPGGAKNIQYF. The CDR3, as DNA: TGTGCCAGCAGCGAGGGACCGCCCGGCGGGGCCAAAAACATTCAGTACTTC.

The chain is built from TRBV6-2 or TRBV6-3 and TRBJ2-7; D unclear. The CDR3 sequence is 13 residues long. Germline CDR1 and CDR2: MNHEY and SVGEGT. V shed 5 bases and J shed 4 bases, with 12 bases lying between them. CDR3 bases: TGTGCCAGCAGTCATTACGTCAGGTACGAGCAGTACTTC. Protein: CASSHYVRYEQYF.

This clonotype is medium-sized by share. The rearrangement links TRBV30 to TRBJ1-1, with unresolved D. The germline CDR1 and CDR2 sequences are GTSNPN and SVGIG (reference sequence). V lost 7 bases, J lost 5 bases, and 17 bases lay in between. The CDR3 is 13 amino acids. CDR3 DNA: TGTGCCTCCTCCGGGTCCAGGCGGACTGAAGCTTTCTTT. It is translated as CASSGSRRTEAFF.

This clonotype was picked up many times. V gene TRBV5-1 combines with J gene TRBJ1-1; weak D call: TRBD1 (6 bases). With 0 bases removed from V and 5 bases from J, the gap between germline ends came to 14 bases. Germline-derived CDR1 and CDR2 are SGHRS and YFSETQ. CDR3 length: 15 amino acids. CDR3 protein: CASSLDRERSTEAFF. Here the CDR3 DNA reads TGCGCCAGCAGCTTGGACAGGGAGAGAAGTACTGAAGCTTTCTTT.

Ten or more counts support this clonotype. The gene calls are TRBV20-1 and TRBJ2-3, with D tentatively TRBD1 (5 bases). Trimming removed 3 bases at V and 3 bases at J, with 13 bases between. Germline CDR1 reads DFQATT; CDR2 reads SNEGSKA (reference sequence). The CDR3 loop spans 14 amino acids. In DNA form, the CDR3 reads TGCAGTGCTAGTCAGCCAGGGCAGACAGATACGCAGTATTTT. Protein product: CSASQPGQTDTQYF.